This T cell receptor beta chain was sequenced for a study of blood T cell repertoires in COVID-19. Turning to the study itself: Samples of COVID-19 (acute and convalescent) were obtained from the United States, Italy and Spain. PBMCs, B-cell-depleted T cells, or T cells were the source of the cDNA or gDNA that made up the material.

V was cut by 0 bases and J by 3 bases, with 9 bases left in between. This CDR3 is built from 14 residues. Germline CDR1 and CDR2: LNHNV and YYDKDF (reference sequence). As handled by the study authors: Estimation of nucleated cell counts relied on the amplification of reference gene primers. Method: immunoSEQ multiplex PCR; TCRdb's copy keeps in-frame clones and lacks some. D and trimming come from the DNA, and the V and J calls and clone size come from that table. In the table there are more than 150,000 clones, more than 70% of which are singletons. This clone appeared a single time. The chain couples TRBV15 to TRBJ2-7; D unresolved. The receptor was derived from a man aged 50-60 years with active or convalescent COVID-19. Sequencing input: peripheral blood. This CDR3 reads CATSREPSDYEQYF. DNA of the CDR3: TGTGCCACCAGCAGAGAGCCGTCAGACTACGAGCAGTACTTC.